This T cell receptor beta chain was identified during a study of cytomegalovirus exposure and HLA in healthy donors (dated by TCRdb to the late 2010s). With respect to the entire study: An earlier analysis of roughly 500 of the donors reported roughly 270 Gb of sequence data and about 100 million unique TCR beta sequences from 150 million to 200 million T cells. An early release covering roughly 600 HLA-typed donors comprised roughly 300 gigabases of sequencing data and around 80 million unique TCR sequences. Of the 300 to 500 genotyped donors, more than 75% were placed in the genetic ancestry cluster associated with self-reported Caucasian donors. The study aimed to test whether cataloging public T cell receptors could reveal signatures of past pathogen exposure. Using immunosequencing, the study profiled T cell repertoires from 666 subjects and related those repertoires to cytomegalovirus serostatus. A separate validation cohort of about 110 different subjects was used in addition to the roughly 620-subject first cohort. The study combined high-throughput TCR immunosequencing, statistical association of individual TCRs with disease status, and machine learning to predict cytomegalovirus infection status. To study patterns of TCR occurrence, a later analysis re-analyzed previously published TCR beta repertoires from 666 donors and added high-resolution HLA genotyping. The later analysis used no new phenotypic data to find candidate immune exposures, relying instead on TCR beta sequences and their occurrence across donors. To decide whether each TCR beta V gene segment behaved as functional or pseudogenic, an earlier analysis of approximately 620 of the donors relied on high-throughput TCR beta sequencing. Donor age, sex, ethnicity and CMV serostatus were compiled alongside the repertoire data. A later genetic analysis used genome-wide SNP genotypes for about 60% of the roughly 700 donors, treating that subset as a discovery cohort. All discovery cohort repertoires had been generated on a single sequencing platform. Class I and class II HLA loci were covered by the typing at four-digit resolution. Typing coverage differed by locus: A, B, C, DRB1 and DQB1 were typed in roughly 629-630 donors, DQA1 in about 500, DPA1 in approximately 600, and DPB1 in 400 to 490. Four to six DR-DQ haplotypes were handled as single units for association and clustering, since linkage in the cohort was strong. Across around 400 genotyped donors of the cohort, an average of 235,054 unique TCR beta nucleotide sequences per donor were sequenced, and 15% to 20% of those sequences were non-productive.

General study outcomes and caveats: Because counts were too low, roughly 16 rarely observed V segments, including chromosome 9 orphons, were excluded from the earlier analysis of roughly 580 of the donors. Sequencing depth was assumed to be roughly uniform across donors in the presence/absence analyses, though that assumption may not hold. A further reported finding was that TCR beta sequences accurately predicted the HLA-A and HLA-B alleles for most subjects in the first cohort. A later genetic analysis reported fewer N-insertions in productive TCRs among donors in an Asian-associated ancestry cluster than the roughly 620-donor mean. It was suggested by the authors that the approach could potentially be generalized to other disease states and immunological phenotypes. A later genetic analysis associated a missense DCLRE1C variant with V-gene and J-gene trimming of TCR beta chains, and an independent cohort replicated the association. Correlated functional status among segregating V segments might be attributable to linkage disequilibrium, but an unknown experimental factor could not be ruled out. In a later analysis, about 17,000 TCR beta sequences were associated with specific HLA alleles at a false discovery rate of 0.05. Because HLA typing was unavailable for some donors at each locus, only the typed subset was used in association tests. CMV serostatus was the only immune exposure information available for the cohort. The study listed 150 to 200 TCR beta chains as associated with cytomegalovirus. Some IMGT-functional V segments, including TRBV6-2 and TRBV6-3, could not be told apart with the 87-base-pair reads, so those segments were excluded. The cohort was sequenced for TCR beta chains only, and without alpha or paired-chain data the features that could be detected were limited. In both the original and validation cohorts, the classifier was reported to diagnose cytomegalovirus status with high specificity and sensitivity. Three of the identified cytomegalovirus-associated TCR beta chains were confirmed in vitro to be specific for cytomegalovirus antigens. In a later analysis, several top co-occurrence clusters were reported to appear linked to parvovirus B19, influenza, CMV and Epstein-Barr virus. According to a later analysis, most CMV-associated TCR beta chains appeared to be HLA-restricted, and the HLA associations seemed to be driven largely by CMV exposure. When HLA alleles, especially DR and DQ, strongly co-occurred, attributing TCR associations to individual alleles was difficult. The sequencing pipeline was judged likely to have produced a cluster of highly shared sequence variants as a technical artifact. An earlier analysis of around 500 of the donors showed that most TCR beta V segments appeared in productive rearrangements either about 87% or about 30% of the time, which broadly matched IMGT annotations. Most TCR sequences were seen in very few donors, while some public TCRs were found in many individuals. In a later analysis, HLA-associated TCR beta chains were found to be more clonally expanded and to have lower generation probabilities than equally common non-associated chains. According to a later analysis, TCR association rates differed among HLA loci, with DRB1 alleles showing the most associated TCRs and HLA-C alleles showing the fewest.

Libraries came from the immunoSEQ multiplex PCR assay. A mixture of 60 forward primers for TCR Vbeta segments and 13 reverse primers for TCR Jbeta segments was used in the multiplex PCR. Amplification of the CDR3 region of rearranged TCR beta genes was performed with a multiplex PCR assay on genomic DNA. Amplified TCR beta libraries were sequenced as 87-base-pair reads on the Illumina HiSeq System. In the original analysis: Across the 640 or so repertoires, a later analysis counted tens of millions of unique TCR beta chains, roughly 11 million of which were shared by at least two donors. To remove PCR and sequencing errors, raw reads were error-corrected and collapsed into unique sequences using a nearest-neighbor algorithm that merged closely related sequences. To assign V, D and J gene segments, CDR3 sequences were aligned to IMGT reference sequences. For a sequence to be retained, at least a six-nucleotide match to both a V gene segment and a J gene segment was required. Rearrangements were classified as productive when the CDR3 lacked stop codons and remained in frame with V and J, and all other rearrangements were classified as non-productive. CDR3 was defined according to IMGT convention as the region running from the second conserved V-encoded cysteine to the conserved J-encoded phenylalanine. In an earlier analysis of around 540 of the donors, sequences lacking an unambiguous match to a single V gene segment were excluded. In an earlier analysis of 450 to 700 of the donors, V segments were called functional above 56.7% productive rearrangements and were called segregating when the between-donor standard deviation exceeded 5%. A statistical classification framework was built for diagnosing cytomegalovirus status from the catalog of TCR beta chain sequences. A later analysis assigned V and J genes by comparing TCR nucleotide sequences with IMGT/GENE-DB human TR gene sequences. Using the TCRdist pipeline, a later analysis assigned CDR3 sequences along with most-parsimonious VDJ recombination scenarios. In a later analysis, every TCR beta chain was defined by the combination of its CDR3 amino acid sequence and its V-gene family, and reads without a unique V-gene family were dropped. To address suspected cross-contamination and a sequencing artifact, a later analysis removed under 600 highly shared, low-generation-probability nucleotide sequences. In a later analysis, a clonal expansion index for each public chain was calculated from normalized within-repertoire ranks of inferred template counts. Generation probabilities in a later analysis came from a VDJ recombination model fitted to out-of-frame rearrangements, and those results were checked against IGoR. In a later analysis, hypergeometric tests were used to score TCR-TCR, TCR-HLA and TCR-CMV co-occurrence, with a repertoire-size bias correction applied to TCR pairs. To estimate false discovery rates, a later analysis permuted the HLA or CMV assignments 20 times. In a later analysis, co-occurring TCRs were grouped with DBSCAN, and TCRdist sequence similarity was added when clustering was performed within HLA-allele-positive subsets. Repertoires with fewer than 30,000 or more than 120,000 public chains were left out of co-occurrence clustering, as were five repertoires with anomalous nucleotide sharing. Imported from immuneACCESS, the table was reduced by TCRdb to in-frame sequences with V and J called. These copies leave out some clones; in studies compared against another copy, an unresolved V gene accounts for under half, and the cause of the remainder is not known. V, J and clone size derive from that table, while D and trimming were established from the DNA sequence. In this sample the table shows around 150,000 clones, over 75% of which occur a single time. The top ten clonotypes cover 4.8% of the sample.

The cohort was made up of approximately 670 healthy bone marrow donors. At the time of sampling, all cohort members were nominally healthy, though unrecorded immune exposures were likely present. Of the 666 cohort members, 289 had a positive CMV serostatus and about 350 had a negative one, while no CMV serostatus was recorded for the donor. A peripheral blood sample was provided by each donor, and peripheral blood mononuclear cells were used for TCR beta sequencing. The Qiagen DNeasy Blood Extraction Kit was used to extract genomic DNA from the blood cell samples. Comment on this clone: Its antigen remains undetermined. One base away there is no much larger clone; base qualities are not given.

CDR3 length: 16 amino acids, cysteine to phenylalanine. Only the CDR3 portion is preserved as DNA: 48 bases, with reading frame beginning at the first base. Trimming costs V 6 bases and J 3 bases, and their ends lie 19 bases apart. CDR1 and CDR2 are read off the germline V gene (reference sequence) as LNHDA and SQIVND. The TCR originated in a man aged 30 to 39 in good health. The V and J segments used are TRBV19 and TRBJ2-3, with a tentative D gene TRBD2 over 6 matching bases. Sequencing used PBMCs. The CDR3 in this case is CASRTPGGTVTDTQYF. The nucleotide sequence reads TGTGCCAGTAGGACCCCAGGAGGGACTGTAACAGATACGCAGTATTTT.